This T cell receptor (beta chain) is drawn from a study of early T cells in non-severe SARS-CoV-2 infection. This clonotype was recorded many times. Using its own MiXCR run on the 5' RACE reads, TCRdb lists one record per CDR3 protein. Of some 30,000 distinct CDR3 sequences in the sample, roughly 4.8% were seen once. Trimming took 2 bases from V and 5 from J, leaving 14 bases between them. Germline CDR1 SGHRS, CDR2 YFSETQ. This CDR3 has 14 residues. J is TRBJ2-7 and V is TRBV5-1, with D tentatively TRBD1 (6 bases). Sequencing used whole blood. The origin of this receptor is an adult who was a healthcare worker with PCR-confirmed SARS-CoV-2 infection or an uninfected control (not recorded which). CDR3: CASSFRQAMDEQYF. For the CDR3, the DNA is TGCGCCAGCAGCTTCCGACAGGCCATGGACGAGCAGTACTTC. Variable domain in full (rest from reference TRBV5-1 and TRBJ2-7): KAGVTQTPRYLIKTRGQQVTLSCSPISGHRSVSWYQQTPGQGLQFLFEYFSETQRNKGNFPGRFSGRQFSNSRSEMNVSTLELGDSALYLCASSFRQAMDEQYFGPGTRLTVT.